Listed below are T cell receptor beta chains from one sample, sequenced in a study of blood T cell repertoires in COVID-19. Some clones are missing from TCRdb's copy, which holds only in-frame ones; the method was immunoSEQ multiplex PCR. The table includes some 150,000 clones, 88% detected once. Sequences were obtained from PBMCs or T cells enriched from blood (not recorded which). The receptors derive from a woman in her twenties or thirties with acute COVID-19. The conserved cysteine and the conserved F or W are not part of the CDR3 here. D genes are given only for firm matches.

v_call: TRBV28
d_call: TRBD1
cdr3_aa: ASSAERTGEWYGYT

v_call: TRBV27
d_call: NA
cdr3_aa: ASSLGSARGAYEQY

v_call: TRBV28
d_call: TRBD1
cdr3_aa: ASSLPTGTQPQH

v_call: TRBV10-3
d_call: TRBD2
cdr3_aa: AISDGWEGTQY

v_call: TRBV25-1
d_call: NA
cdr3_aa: ASSGYREAF

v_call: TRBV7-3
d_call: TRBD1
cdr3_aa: ASSLRAPGTGAVGNIQY

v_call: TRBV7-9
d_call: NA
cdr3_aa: ASSFMRLAPEKLF

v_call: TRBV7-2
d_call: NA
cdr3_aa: ASSSTGTSNTEAF

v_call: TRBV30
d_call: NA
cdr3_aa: AWSPDGMGIYTDTQY

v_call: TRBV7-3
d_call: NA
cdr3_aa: ASSASGSPRGAF

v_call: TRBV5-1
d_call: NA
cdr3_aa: ASSLVGAPQETQY

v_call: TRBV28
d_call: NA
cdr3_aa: ASSLQSLSGNTIY

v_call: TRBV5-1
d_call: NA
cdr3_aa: ASGTIGEETQY

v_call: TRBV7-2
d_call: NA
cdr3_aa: ASSRDGAGAF

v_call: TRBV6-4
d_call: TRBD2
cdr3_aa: ASSESPSGRATFEQF

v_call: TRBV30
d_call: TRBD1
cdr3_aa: AWTGGPNQPQH

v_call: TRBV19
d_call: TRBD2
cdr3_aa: ASSTGLATYNEQF

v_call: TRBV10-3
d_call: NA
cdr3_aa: AISDGTPSPLH

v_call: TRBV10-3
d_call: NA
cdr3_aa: AISESGGDSGYT

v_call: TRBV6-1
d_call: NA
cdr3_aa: ASSEVVTDNSPLH

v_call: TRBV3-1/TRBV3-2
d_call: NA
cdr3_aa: ASSPGLYYEQY

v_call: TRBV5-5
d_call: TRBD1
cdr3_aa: ASSSTGAVTDTQY

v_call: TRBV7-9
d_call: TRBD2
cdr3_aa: ASSILAGAESETQY

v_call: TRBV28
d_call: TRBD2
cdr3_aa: ASSFPLGTSGSLSSYNEQF

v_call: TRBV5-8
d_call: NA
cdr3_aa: ASRGRGGLEAF

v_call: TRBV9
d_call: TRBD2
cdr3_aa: ASSLGTSGYSHEQY

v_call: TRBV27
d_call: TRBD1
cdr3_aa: ASSITGGWTEAF

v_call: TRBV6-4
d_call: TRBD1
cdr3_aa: ASSDSPGQGLPNTGELF

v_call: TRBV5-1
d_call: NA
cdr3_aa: ASRDSAVETQY

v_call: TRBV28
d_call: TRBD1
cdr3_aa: ASRDRQGDNSPLH

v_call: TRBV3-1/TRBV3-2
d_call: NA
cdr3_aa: ASSQALASSYNEQF

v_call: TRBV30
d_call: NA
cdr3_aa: ACSGVSTDTQY

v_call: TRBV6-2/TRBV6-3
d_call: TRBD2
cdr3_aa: ASTPGTSGSGTDTQY

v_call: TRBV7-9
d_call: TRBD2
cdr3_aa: ASSLGVSGGQETQY

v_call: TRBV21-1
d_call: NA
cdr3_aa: ASSLTAPLENIQY

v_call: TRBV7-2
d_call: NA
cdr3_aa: ASSPFGVRNTIY

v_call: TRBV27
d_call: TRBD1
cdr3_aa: AIAQGVDQPQH

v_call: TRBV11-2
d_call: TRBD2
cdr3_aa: ASSLVEGGIGELF

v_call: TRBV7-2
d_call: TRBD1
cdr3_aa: ASRPGQGLDIQY

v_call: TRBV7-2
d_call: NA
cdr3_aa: ASSSGGQIKTDTQY

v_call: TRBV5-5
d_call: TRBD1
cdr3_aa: ASSSWTGNEQF

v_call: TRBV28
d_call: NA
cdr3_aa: ASIPQGWVQPQH

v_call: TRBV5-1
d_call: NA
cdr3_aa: ASSFMRAGETQY

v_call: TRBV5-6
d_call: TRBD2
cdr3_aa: ASSPGLAYEQY

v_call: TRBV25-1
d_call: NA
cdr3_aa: ASSEWGPDTQY

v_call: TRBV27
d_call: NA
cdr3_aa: ASSPSGNTEAF

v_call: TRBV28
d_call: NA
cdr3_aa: ASSYQGPEHYNEQF

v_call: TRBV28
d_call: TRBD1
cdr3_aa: AIRQGAAYEQY

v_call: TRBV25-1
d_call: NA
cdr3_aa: ASSESQRTYEQY

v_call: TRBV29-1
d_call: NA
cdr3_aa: SVNLPGRTDTQY

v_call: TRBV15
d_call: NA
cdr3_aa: ATSRDPGYYGYT